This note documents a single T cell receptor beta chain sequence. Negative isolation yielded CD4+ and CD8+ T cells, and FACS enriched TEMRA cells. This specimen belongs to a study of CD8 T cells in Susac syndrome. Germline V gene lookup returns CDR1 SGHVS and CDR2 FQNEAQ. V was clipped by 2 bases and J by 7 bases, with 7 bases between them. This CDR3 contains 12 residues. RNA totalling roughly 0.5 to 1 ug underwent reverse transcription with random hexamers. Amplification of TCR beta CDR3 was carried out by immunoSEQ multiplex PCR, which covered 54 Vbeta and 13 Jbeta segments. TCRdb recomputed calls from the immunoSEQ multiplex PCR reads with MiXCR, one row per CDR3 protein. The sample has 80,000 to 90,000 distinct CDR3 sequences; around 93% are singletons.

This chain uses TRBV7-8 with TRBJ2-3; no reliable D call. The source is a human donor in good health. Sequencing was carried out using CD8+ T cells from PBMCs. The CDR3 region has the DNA TGTGCCAGCAGCTTATTAGGGAATACGCAGTATTTT. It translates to CASSLLGNTQYF.